This entry describes one TCR beta chain. The data were obtained in a study of PD-1 blockade in mismatch repair-deficient tumors. Some clones are missing from TCRdb's copy, which holds only in-frame ones; the method was immunoSEQ multiplex PCR. The table shows approximately 38,000 clones, with more than 75% occurring only once. In germline, CDR1 is GTSNPN, CDR2 SVGIG (reference sequence). The CDR3 is 13 amino acids. The V and J ends lost 0 bases and 5 bases respectively, with 10 bases between them. A few pembrolizumab responders had their TCRs sequenced. Source: peripheral blood, taken 4 weeks after starting pembrolizumab. This TCR derives from an adult with mismatch repair-deficient cancer. The chain combines TRBV30 with TRBJ1-2; D is uncertain. The CDR3 coding sequence is TGTGCCTGGAGTGTACGCCTCCATTATGGCTACACCTTC. It yields the protein CAWSVRLHYGYTF. The whole variable domain, filled in from reference TRBV30 and TRBJ1-2, reads SQTIHQWPATLVQPVGSPLSLECTVEGTSNPNLYWYRQAAGRGLQLLFYSVGIGQISSEVPQNLSASRPQDRQFILSSKKLLLSDSGFYLCAWSVRLHYGYTFGSGTRLTVV.